Presented here are 25 T cell receptor beta chains from one specimen sequenced in a study of cytomegalovirus exposure and HLA in healthy donors. In the PCR, 60 Vbeta and 13 Jbeta primers were used. This table comes from immunoSEQ multiplex PCR, and its TCRdb copy is limited to in-frame clones, with some not included. This table holds 60,000 to 80,000 clones. Sequenced input: PBMCs. The receptor source for this set is a man aged 35 to 55 in good health and CMV-seronegative.

This chain joins TRBV30 and TRBJ2-1, with D perhaps matching TRBD2 (5 bases). The CDR3 loop spans 13 amino acids. V was trimmed by 0 bases and J by 9 bases, leaving 12 bases between them. The germline CDR1 and CDR2 sequences are GTSNPN and SVGIG (reference sequence). The CDR3: CAWSVQRSGEQFF. CDR3 DNA sequence: TGTGCCTGGAGTGTACAACGCAGCGGTGAGCAGTTCTTC.

The rearrangement uses TRBV5-6 and TRBJ2-2, with 11 positions matching TRBD2. Germline V CDR1 and CDR2: SGHDT, YYEEEE. The ends lost 5 bases at V and 3 bases at J; junction bases unmatched: 9. This CDR3 contains 17 residues. CDR3 amino acids: CASSFLAGGRDTGELFF. The CDR3 DNA is TGTGCCAGCAGTTTCCTAGCGGGAGGCCGGGACACCGGGGAGCTGTTTTTT.

V gene TRBV6-5 combines with J gene TRBJ1-2; 8 nucleotides line up with TRBD1. The CDR3 runs to 14 residues. CDR1 MNHEY and CDR2 SVGAGI come from the germline V gene. The ends lost 6 bases at V and 0 bases at J; junction bases unmatched: 3. CDR3 nucleotide sequence: TGTGCCAGCAGCCCGACAGGGGCTAACTATGGCTACACCTTC. This codes for CASSPTGANYGYTF.

CDR3: CASSTTSDIQYF. Written as DNA, the CDR3 is TGCGCCAGCAGTACCACTAGCGACATTCAGTACTTC. The rearrangement joins TRBV10-2 to TRBJ2-4, with 7 nucleotides matching TRBD2. The CDR3 extends over 12 amino acids. After removal of 5 bases from V and 8 bases from J, the junction contained 3 bases not matched to a gene. Per the germline V gene, CDR1 is WSHSY and CDR2 is SAAADI.

The chain is built from TRBV19 and TRBJ1-5; 9 nucleotides match TRBD1. V lost 4 bases and J lost 6; bases outside the gene matches: 10. Germline V CDR1 and CDR2: LNHDA, SQIVND (reference sequence). The CDR3 consists of 16 residues. CDR3 nucleotides: TGTGCCAGTAGTACCCGGATAACAGGGGGCGGTCAGCCCCAGCATTTT. It codes for CASSTRITGGGQPQHF.

CDR3 sequence (DNA): TGCGCCAGCGGCCCCCGGGGGGGCCTAGGGAATGAGCAGTTCTTC. Translation: CASGPRGGLGNEQFF. The chain links TRBV5-1 to TRBJ2-1; 8 positions match TRBD2. CDR1 is SGHRS, CDR2 YFSETQ, per germline. The CDR3 has 15 residues. Trimming took 7 bases from V and 7 from J; bases not matched to a gene: 13. The entire variable domain, with the rest obtained from reference TRBV5-1 and TRBJ2-1, is as follows: KAGVTQTPRYLIKTRGQQVTLSCSPISGHRSVSWYQQTPGQGLQFLFEYFSETQRNKGNFPGRFSGRQFSNSRSEMNVSTLELGDSALYLCASGPRGGLGNEQFFGPGTRLTVL.

The chain employs TRBV4-2 and TRBJ1-1; no clear D gene. Between the trimmed V and J ends, which lost 0 bases and 4 bases, there was a span of 3 bases. The CDR3 sequence is 12 residues long. Germline CDR1 is LGHNA and CDR2 is YNFKEQ. CDR3 protein: CASSQDGTEAFF. The CDR3 DNA follows: TGTGCCAGCAGCCAAGACGGCACTGAAGCTTTCTTT.

The CDR3 nucleotides are TGTGCCATCAGTGAGTCATCGGCCCAGCGAGGCTCCTATAATTCACCCCTCCACTTT. Its protein product is CAISESSAQRGSYNSPLHF. The chain recombines TRBV10-3 with TRBJ1-6; D is undetermined. Germline loops: CDR1 ENHRY, CDR2 SYGVKD. V was pared by 0 bases and J by 0 bases, with 15 bases between. This CDR3 has 19 residues.

V gene TRBV2 combines with J gene TRBJ1-4, with 7 positions matching TRBD1. In germline, CDR1 is SNHLY, CDR2 FYNNEI. The CDR3 covers 15 residues. V trimming: 6 bases; J trimming: 8 bases; junction bases outside the gene matches: 12. Here the CDR3 DNA reads TGTGCCAGCAGCGTGGGCGACAGGGTAGGGGAAAAACTGTTTTTT. This sequence encodes CASSVGDRVGEKLFF.

The rearrangement links TRBV11-2 to TRBJ1-1, with unresolved D. The CDR3 spans 12 residues. From germline, CDR1 is SGHAT and CDR2 FQNNGV. Deletions cut 1 base from V and 5 bases from J, with 5 bases between. This chain's CDR3 is CASSLVGTEAFF. CDR3 nucleotides: TGTGCCAGCAGCTTAGTCGGGACTGAAGCTTTCTTT.

V gene TRBV25-1 combines with J gene TRBJ1-2; 7 nucleotides align to TRBD1. Germline assignment: CDR1 MGHDK and CDR2 SYGVNS. The CDR3 is 13 residues long. V was clipped by 4 bases and J by 4 bases; unmatched bases: 3. The CDR3 region is CASSVWDSYGYTF. The DNA for the CDR3 is TGTGCCAGCAGTGTCTGGGACAGCTATGGCTACACCTTC.

The rearrangement uses TRBV2 and TRBJ2-7; D is unclear. CDR3 length: 14 amino acids. Germline V CDR1 and CDR2: SNHLY, FYNNEI. V was shortened by 0 bases and J by 0 bases, with 6 bases between the two germline ends. The CDR3 DNA reads TGTGCCAGCAGTGAAGCGCGGAGCTCCTACGAGCAGTACTTC. Translating it yields CASSEARSSYEQYF. Full variable domain (missing parts from reference TRBV2 and TRBJ2-7): EPEVTQTPSHQVTQMGQEVILRCVPISNHLYFYWYRQILGQKVEFLVSFYNNEISEKSEIFDDQFSVERPDGSNFTLKIRSTKLEDSAMYFCASSEARSSYEQYFGPGTRLTVT.

The gene calls are TRBV18 and TRBJ2-1, with TRBD2 as a possible D gene (5 bases). Germline V gene data show CDR1 as KGHSH and CDR2 as LQKENI. The V end was cut by 3 bases, the J end by 1 base, with 10 bases between. CDR3 length equals 15 residues. Here the CDR3 DNA reads TGTGCCAGCTCACCGGGAGCAGTTTCCTACAATGAGCAGTTCTTC. Amino acids: CASSPGAVSYNEQFF.

The chain is built from TRBV5-4 and TRBJ1-5; D perhaps matches TRBD1 (6 bases). This CDR3 comprises 12 residues. The germline CDR1 and CDR2 sequences are SGHNT and YYREEE (reference sequence). The V end was cut by 4 bases, the J end by 7 bases, with 9 bases between. The CDR3 sequence: CASSKDSQPQHF. As DNA, the CDR3 is TGTGCCAGCAGCAAGGACAGCCAGCCCCAGCATTTT.

V usage is TRBV5-1 and J usage is TRBJ1-3; TRBD1 agrees at 8 bases. This CDR3 spans 15 amino acids. Germline trimming cut 3 bases from V and 4 bases from J; bases unmatched to any gene: 6. Germline V CDR1 and CDR2: SGHRS, YFSETQ. The CDR3 DNA reads as TGCGCCAGCAGCTCCGGACAGGGAATCGGAAACACCATATATTTT. Encoded protein: CASSSGQGIGNTIYF.

The CDR3 coding sequence is TGTGCCAGCAGGTTCAGGGGGCTGAGGACTGAAGCTTTCTTT. It yields the protein CASRFRGLRTEAFF. The chain couples TRBV7-2 to TRBJ1-1; 8 bases line up with TRBD1. CDR1 and CDR2 (germline): SGHTA, FQGNSA. Losses at the gene ends were 6 bases for V and 5 bases for J; bases not matched to a gene: 8. This CDR3 has 14 residues.

The J gene is TRBJ1-1, the V gene TRBV19; 7 nucleotides match TRBD1. The CDR3 consists of 13 residues. With 5 bases clipped from V and 5 bases from J, the junction kept 5 bases outside the gene matches. Looked up from germline, CDR1 is LNHDA and CDR2 is SQIVND (reference sequence). CDR3: CASSPETGTEAFF. The DNA for the CDR3 is TGTGCCAGTAGTCCTGAGACAGGGACTGAAGCTTTCTTT.

The chain is built from TRBV7-9 and TRBJ2-3, with 8 bases matching TRBD2. V shed 4 bases, J shed 6 bases, and the junction held 6 bases outside the gene matches. Per the germline V gene, CDR1 is SEHNR and CDR2 is FQNEAQ (reference sequence). The CDR3 has 14 amino acids. The CDR3 reads CASSSSGRMDTQYF. DNA of the CDR3: TGTGCCAGCAGCTCGAGCGGGAGAATGGATACGCAGTATTTT. The entire variable domain, with the rest obtained from reference TRBV7-9 and TRBJ2-3, is as follows: DTGVSQNPRHKITKRGQNVTFRCDPISEHNRLYWYRQTLGQGPEFLTYFQNEAQLEKSRLLSDRFSAERPKGSFSTLEIQRTEQGDSAMYLCASSSSGRMDTQYFGPGTRLTVL.

V is TRBV5-1 and J is TRBJ1-4; the match to TRBD1 covers 9 bases. The CDR3 extends over 16 amino acids. The germline CDR1 and CDR2 sequences are SGHRS and YFSETQ. V shed 0 bases, J shed 8 bases, and the junction held 8 bases outside the gene matches. CDR3 coding DNA: TGCGCCAGCAGCTTGGGGCGGACAGGGGAGGAAGAAAAACTGTTTTTT. Encoded protein: CASSLGRTGEEEKLFF.

V and J are TRBV10-3 and TRBJ2-6, with D possibly matching TRBD1 (8 bases). CDR3 length equals 17 residues. The ends were cut back, 5 bases at V and 1 base at J, with 15 bases in the middle. Germline values: CDR1 ENHRY, CDR2 SYGVKD. The CDR3 DNA reads as TGTGCCATCAGTCAACAACAGGGGGGGTCTGGGGCCAACGTCCTGACTTTC. This encodes CAISQQQGGSGANVLTF.

The genes are TRBV4-3 and TRBJ2-3, with D maybe TRBD1 (6 bases). Germline assignment: CDR1 LGHNA and CDR2 YSLEER. CDR3 length equals 16 residues. The V gene lost 0 bases and the J gene lost 0 bases, with 10 bases spanning the gap. In DNA form, the CDR3 reads TGCGCCAGCAGCCAAGATAACAGGGCTAGCACAGATACGCAGTATTTT. This encodes CASSQDNRASTDTQYF.

Note on this clone: At one of its ends the junction is not consistent with the germline gene, which may arise from a read error. The rearrangement links TRBV5-6 to TRBJ2-7; the match to TRBD1 covers 7 bases. CDR3 length: 16 amino acids. The germline gives CDR1 SGHDT, CDR2 YYEEEE. The CDR3 sequence: CASSSGPGQTPDEQSF. The CDR3 bases are TGTGCCAGCAGCTCTGGACCGGGACAGACCCCCGACGAGCAGTCCTTC.

This chain uses TRBV9 with TRBJ2-2; TRBD2 agrees at 8 bases. The length of the CDR3 is 17 residues. V was clipped by 0 bases and J by 5 bases; unmatched bases: 9. Germline V lookup: CDR1 SGDLS, CDR2 YYNGEE. Here the CDR3 reads CASSVAPAGVRTGELFF. In DNA, the CDR3 is TGTGCCAGCAGCGTAGCGCCAGCGGGAGTACGGACCGGGGAGCTGTTTTTT.

V usage is TRBV30 and J usage is TRBJ1-2; 9 bases match TRBD1. V lost 2 bases, J lost 6 bases, and 4 bases stayed unmatched. This CDR3 is built from 13 residues. Germline CDR1 reads GTSNPN; CDR2 reads SVGIG (reference sequence). The chain's CDR3 is CAWSTGTGNGYTF. The CDR3 nucleotides read TGTGCCTGGAGTACCGGGACAGGGAATGGCTACACCTTC.

The J gene is TRBJ2-1, the V gene TRBV11-2; unclear D gene. Germline values: CDR1 SGHAT, CDR2 FQNNGV. The CDR3 contains 13 residues. V dropped 3 bases and J dropped 5 bases, with 8 bases sitting between them. CDR3 DNA sequence: TGTGCCAGCAGCTTGCTCCGAGACAATGAGCAGTTCTTC. Its protein product is CASSLLRDNEQFF.